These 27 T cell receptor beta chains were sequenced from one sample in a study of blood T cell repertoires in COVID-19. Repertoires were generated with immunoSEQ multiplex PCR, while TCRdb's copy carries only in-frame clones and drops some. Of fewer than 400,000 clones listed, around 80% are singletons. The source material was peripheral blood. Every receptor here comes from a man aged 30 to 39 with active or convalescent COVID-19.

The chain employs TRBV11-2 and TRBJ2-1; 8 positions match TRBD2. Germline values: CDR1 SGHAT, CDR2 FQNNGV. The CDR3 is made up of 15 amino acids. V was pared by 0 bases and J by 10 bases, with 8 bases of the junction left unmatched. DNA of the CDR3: TGTGCCAGCAGCTTAGATCTTTCGGGGGGGAGGGAGCAGTTCTTC. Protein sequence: CASSLDLSGGREQFF.

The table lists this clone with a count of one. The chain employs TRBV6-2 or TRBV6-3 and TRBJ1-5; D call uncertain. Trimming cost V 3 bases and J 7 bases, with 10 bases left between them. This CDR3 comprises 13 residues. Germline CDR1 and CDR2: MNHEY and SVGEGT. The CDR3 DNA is TGTGCCAGCAGTTATCGGAACGGGCAGCCCCAGCATTTT. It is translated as CASSYRNGQPQHF.

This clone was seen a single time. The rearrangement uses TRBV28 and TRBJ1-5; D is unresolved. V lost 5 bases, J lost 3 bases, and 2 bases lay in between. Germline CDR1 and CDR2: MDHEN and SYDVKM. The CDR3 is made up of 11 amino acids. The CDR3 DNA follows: TGTGCCAGCAGTCACAATCAGCCCCAGCATTTT. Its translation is CASSHNQPQHF.

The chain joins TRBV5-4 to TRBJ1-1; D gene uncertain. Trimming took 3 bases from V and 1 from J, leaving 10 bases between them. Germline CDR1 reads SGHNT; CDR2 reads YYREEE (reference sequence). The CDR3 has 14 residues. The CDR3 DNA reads TGTGCCAGCAGCTCGAGGCGGGAGAACACTGAAGCTTTCTTT. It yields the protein CASSSRRENTEAFF.

CDR3 in DNA: TGCGCCAGCAGCCACCACACGAAGGGTGGAGCAGGGAATGAGCAGTTCTTC. This codes for CASSHHTKGGAGNEQFF. The chain couples TRBV4-1 to TRBJ2-1, with D perhaps TRBD1 (5 bases). The CDR3 is made up of 17 amino acids. V lost 3 bases to trimming and J lost 7 bases, with 22 bases between them. Germline CDR1 reads MGHRA; CDR2 reads YSYEKL.

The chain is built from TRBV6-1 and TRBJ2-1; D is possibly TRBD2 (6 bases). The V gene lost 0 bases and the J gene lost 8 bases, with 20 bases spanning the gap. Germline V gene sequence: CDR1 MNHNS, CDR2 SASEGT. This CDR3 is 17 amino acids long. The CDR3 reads CASSEARGGTSWDEQFF. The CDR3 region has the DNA TGTGCCAGCAGTGAAGCGAGAGGCGGGACTTCATGGGATGAGCAGTTCTTC.

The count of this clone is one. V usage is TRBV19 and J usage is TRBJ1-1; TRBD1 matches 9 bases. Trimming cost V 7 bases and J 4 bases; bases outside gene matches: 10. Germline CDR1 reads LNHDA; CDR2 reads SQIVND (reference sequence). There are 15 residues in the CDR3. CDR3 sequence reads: CASTPGQGAATEAFF. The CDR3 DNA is TGTGCCAGTACCCCGGGACAGGGAGCGGCCACTGAAGCTTTCTTT.

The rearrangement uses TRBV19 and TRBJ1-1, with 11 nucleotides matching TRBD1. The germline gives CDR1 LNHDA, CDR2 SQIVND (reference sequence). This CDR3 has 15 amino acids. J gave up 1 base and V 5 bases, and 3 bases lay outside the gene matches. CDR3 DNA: TGTGCCAGTAGTTGGGGACAGGGGGAGAACACTGAAGCTTTCTTT. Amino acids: CASSWGQGENTEAFF. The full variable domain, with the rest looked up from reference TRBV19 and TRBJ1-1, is DGGITQSPKYLFRKEGQNVTLSCEQNLNHDAMYWYRQDPGQGLRLIYYSQIVNDFQKGDIAEGYSVSREKKESFPLTVTSAQKNPTAFYLCASSWGQGENTEAFFGQGTRLTVV.

CDR3 bases: TGCGCCAGCAGCTTGGCAGGGGGTCGGGGAGAGACCCAGTACTTC. It encodes CASSLAGGRGETQYF. The rearrangement uses TRBV5-1 and TRBJ2-5, with 7 bases aligning to TRBD1. This CDR3 is 15 amino acids long. The germline V gene encodes CDR1 SGHRS and CDR2 YFSETQ. V dropped 0 bases and J dropped 4; count of bases not matched to a gene: 6.

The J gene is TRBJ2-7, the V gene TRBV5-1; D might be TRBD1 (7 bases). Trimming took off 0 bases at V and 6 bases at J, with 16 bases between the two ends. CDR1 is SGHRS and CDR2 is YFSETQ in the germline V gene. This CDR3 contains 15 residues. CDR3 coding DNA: TGCGCCAGCAGCTTGGTGTCAGGGGGAGGCGGCGAGCAGTACTTC. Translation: CASSLVSGGGGEQYF.

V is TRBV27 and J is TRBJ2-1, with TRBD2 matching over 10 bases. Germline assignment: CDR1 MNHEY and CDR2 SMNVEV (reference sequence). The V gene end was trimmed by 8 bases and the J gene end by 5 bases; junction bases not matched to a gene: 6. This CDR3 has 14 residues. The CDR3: CASGLAGVNNEQFF. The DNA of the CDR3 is TGTGCCAGCGGGCTAGCGGGGGTTAACAATGAGCAGTTCTTC.

The CDR3 loop is CASSQQTSSEQYF. The CDR3 DNA is TGTGCCAGCAGCCAACAAACTAGCTCCGAGCAGTACTTC. The chain links TRBV14 to TRBJ2-7; D perhaps matches TRBD2 (6 bases). Germline V lookup: CDR1 SGHDN, CDR2 FVKESK. The CDR3 sequence is 13 residues long. With 2 bases removed from V and 6 bases from J, the gap between germline ends came to 11 bases. The full variable domain, in which reference TRBV14 and TRBJ2-7 provide the parts outside the CDR3, is EAGVTQFPSHSVIEKGQTVTLRCDPISGHDNLYWYRRVMGKEIKFLLHFVKESKQDESGMPNNRFLAERTGGTYSTLKVQPAELEDSGVYFCASSQQTSSEQYFGPGTRLTVT.

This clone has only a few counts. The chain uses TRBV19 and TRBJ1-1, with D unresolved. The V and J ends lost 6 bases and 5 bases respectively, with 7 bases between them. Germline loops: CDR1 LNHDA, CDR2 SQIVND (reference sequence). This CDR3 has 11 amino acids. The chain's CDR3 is CASRMTTEAFF. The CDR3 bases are TGTGCCAGTAGAATGACAACTGAAGCTTTCTTT.

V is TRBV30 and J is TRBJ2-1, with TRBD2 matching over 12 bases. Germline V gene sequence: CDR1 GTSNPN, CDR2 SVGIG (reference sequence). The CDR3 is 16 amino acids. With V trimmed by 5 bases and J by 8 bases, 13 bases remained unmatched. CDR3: CAWPGLAGRKGDEQFF. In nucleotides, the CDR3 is TGTGCCTGGCCCGGACTAGCGGGGCGGAAGGGGGATGAGCAGTTCTTC.

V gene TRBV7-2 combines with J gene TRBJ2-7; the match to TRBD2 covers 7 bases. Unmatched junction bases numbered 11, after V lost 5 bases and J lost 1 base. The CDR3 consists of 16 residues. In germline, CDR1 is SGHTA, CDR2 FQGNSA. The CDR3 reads CASSRPPGGPSYEQYF. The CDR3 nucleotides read TGTGCCAGCAGCCGCCCCCCGGGGGGACCTTCCTACGAGCAGTACTTC.

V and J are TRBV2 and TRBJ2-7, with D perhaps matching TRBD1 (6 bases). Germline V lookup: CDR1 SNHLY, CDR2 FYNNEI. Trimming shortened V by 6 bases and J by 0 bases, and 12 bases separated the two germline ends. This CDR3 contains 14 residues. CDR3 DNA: TGTGCCAGCAGGGGACAAATGAGCTCCTACGAGCAGTACTTC. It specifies CASRGQMSSYEQYF.

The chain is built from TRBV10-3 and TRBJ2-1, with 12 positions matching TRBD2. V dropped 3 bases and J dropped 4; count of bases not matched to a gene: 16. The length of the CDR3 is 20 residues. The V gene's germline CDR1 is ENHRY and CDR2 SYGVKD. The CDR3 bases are TGTGCCATCAGTGATATAGTACTAGCGGGGGGCCGATCTCTATACAATGAGCAGTTCTTC. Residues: CAISDIVLAGGRSLYNEQFF.

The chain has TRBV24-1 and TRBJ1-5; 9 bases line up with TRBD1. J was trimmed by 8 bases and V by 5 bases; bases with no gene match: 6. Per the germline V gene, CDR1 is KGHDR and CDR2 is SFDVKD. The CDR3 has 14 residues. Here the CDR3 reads CATSGRTGDEPQHF. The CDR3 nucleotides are TGTGCCACCAGTGGTCGGACAGGGGACGAGCCCCAGCATTTT.

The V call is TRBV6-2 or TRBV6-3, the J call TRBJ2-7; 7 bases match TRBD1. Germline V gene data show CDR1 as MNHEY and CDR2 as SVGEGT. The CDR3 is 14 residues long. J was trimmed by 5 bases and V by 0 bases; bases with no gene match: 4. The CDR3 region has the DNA TGTGCCAGCAGTTACTCGGAGACAGGGAACGAGCAGTACTTC. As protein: CASSYSETGNEQYF.

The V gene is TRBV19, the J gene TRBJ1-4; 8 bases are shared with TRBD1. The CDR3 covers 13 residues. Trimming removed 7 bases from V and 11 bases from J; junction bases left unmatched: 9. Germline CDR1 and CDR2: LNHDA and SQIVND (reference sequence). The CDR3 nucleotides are TGTGCCAGTACCAAGACAGGGGACGGGAAACTGTTTTTT. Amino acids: CASTKTGDGKLFF.

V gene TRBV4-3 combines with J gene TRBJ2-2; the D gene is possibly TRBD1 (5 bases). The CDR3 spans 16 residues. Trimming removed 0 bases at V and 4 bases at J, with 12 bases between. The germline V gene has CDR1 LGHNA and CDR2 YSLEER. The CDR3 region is CASSQETGRATGELFF. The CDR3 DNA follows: TGCGCCAGCAGCCAAGAGACGGGCAGGGCCACCGGGGAGCTGTTTTTT.

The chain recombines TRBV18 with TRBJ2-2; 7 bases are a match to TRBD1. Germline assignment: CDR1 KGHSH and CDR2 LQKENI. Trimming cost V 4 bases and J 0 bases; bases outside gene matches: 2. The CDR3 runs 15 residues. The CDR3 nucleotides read TGTGCCAGCTCACAGGGGGCCTCGAACACCGGGGAGCTGTTTTTT. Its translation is CASSQGASNTGELFF.

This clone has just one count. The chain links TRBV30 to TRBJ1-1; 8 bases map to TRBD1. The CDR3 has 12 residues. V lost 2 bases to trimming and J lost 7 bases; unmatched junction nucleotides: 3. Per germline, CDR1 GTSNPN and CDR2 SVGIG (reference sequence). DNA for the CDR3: TGTGCCTGGAGTACCGGGACAGGTGAAGCTTTCTTT. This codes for CAWSTGTGEAFF. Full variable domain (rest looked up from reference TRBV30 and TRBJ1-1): SQTIHQWPATLVQPVGSPLSLECTVEGTSNPNLYWYRQAAGRGLQLLFYSVGIGQISSEVPQNLSASRPQDRQFILSSKKLLLSDSGFYLCAWSTGTGEAFFGQGTRLTVV.

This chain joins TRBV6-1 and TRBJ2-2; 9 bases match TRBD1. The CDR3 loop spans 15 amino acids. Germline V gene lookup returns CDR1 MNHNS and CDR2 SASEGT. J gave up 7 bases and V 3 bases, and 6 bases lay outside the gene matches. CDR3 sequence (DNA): TGTGCCAGCAGTGACGGACAGGGGAATAGCGGGGAGCTGTTTTTT. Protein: CASSDGQGNSGELFF.

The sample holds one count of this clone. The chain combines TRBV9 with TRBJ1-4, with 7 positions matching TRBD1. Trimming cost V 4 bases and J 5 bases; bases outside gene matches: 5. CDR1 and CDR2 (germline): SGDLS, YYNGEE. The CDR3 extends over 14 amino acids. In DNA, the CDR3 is TGTGCCAGCAGCTCGGGACAGAGAAATGAAAAACTGTTTTTT. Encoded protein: CASSSGQRNEKLFF.

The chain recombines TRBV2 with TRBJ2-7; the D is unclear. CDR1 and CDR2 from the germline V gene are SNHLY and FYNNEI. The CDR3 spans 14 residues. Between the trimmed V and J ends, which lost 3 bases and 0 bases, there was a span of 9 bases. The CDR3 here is CASSDVIFSYEQYF. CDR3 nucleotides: TGTGCCAGCAGTGATGTTATCTTCTCCTACGAGCAGTACTTC.

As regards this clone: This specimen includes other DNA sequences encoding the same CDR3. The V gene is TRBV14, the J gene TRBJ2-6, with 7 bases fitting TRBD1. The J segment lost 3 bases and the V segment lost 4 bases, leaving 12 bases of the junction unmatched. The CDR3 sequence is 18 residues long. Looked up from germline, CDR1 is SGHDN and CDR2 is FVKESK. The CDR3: CASSPSGRGGGGANVLTF. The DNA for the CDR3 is TGTGCCAGCAGCCCCTCTGGGAGAGGGGGCGGTGGGGCCAACGTCCTGACTTTC.